What follows are 7 T cell receptor beta chains derived from one specimen sequenced in a study of cytomegalovirus exposure and HLA in healthy donors. TCRdb's table, derived via immunoSEQ multiplex PCR, lists solely in-frame clones and lacks some. The sample lists 220,000 or so clones; approximately 87% were seen once. Material: PBMCs. The receptors here all came from a woman between 18 and 29 years old in good health and CMV-seronegative.

The rearrangement links TRBV6-6 to TRBJ2-5, with 8 positions matching TRBD1. This CDR3 contains 15 residues. The V and J ends lost 2 bases and 2 bases, in that order; junction bases with no gene match: 4. The V gene's germline CDR1 is MNHNY and CDR2 SVGAGI (reference sequence). CDR3 in DNA: TGTGCCAGCAGTTACCGCCAGGGGGCTCAAGAGACCCAGTACTTC. This translates into CASSYRQGAQETQYF.

The chain carries TRBV6-1 and TRBJ2-1, with D perhaps TRBD1 (6 bases). This CDR3 has 15 residues. From germline, CDR1 is MNHNS and CDR2 SASEGT. Trimming removed 2 bases from V and 8 bases from J, with 16 bases in between. This CDR3 is CASSESNIQGHEQFF. In DNA, the CDR3 is TGTGCCAGCAGTGAATCAAACATACAGGGCCATGAGCAGTTCTTC.

The chain carries TRBV2 and TRBJ1-4; no clear D gene. CDR3 size: 15 residues. Trimming stripped 6 bases from V and 8 bases from J, with 19 bases between. Germline V gives CDR1 SNHLY, CDR2 FYNNEI. The CDR3 reads CASRGRGEGREKLFF. The CDR3, as DNA: TGTGCCAGCAGAGGCCGGGGAGAGGGCAGAGAAAAACTGTTTTTT.

The rearrangement links TRBV7-8 to TRBJ2-7, with 7 bases matching TRBD1. This CDR3 has 15 amino acids. Germline CDR1 reads SGHVS; CDR2 reads FQNEAQ. With V trimmed by 5 bases and J by 1 base, 8 bases remained unmatched. The CDR3 sequence is CASSPSQGVSYEQYF. CDR3 in DNA: TGTGCCAGCAGCCCTAGTCAGGGGGTGTCCTACGAGCAGTACTTC.

The chain links TRBV27 to TRBJ1-4; D is perhaps TRBD1 (5 bases). This CDR3 has 15 residues. CDR1 is MNHEY and CDR2 is SMNVEV in the germline V gene (reference sequence). V was trimmed by 3 bases and J by 8 bases, leaving 16 bases between them. The DNA for the CDR3 is TGTGCCAGCAGTTTCCTGGGGGAAGTAGGAGAAAAACTGTTTTTT. It translates to CASSFLGEVGEKLFF.

This clone appeared once. The V call is TRBV2, the J call TRBJ1-5; D call uncertain. CDR3 length: 14 amino acids. Germline lookup yields CDR1 SNHLY and CDR2 FYNNEI. V shed 6 bases and J shed 0 bases, with 9 bases lying between them. CDR3 amino acids: CASRESVSNQPQHF. The CDR3 nucleotides read TGTGCCAGCAGGGAATCCGTTAGCAATCAGCCCCAGCATTTT.

The chain employs TRBV9 and TRBJ2-1; D gene ambiguous. CDR1 and CDR2 (germline): SGDLS, YYNGEE. The CDR3 runs to 13 residues. V was trimmed by 0 bases and J by 9 bases, leaving 10 bases between them. CDR3 residues: CASSVEVSSEQFF. The CDR3 region has the DNA TGTGCCAGCAGCGTAGAGGTGAGCTCTGAGCAGTTCTTC.